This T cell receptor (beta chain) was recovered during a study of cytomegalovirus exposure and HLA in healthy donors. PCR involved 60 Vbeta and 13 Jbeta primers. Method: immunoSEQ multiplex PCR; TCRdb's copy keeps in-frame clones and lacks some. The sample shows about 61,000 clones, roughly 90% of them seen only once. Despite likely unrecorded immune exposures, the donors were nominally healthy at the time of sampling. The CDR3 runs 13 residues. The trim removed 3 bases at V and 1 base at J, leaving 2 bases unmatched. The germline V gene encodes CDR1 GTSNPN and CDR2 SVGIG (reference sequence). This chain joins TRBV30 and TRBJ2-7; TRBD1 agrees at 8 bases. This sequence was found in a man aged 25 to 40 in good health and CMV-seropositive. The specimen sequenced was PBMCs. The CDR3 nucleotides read TGTGCCTGGAGACAGGGGGGTTCCTACGAGCAGTACTTC. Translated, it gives CAWRQGGSYEQYF.